The TCR beta chain under discussion was sequenced for a study of vaccination and CD4 T cells after COVID-19 (dated by TCRdb to 2021 to 2024). Background for the entire study: Every convalescent patient had a positive nasal swab PCR test for SARS-CoV-2, with mild disease in nine or ten patients and severe disease in one. In some eleven COVID-19 convalescent patients and 4 infection-naive healthy vaccine recipients, researchers compared the spike-specific CD4+ TCR repertoire from before mRNA vaccination with the repertoire from after. For a few convalescent patients, samples were collected at an early post-vaccination timepoint (day 14) as well as at a late post-vaccination timepoint (days 161 to 241). Post-COVID blood samples from convalescent patients were collected a median of roughly 100 days after diagnosis, with a range of roughly 30 to 161 days. Two doses of either the Pfizer-BioNTech BNT162b2 vaccine (n=8) or the Moderna mRNA-1273 vaccine (n=2) were administered to participants. In the convalescent cohort there were six males and four females, among whom were two Hispanic individuals, seven Caucasians, two Asians and one multiracial person. The time from the second vaccine dose to post-vaccine blood sampling had a median of around 72 days and ranged from roughly 13 to 241 days.

The germline V gene (reference sequence) supplies CDR1 MNHEY and CDR2 SMNVEV. Trimming takes 7 bases from V and 2 bases from J, and the germline ends sit 12 bases apart. The CDR3 numbers 13 residues from cysteine through phenylalanine. Only the CDR3 portion is preserved as DNA: 39 bases, with reading frame beginning at the first base. Library generation was performed with PCR. The instrument was an Illumina iSeq 100. The authors' pipeline ran thus. Non-productive sequences were removed, and CDR3s that did not start with C, did not end with F or W, or were shorter than 7 amino acids were discarded. CDR3 homology was assessed with Levenshtein distances (stringdist) and unrooted phylogenetic trees (ape) in R version 3.6.1. In TCRdb, the public reads were trimmed at Q25 with fastp and aligned with MiXCR, with productive beta chains retained. Every entry covers one CDR3 protein and lists the most common genes and DNA from its rows. In this record, the V and J calls reflect TCRdb's handling and not the investigators' own analysis. The sample has some 27,000 distinct CDR3 sequences on record, 51% of them singletons. Jointly, the top ten make up more than 5.5% of the sample.

This clonotype was found a few times. Its antigen is not yet known. Base-call qualities are not available, and no considerably larger clone is one nucleotide away. General study outcomes and caveats: Relatively few convalescent patients were included in the study, and early timepoints after natural infection were not analyzed. The median number of SARS-CoV-2-reactive clonotypes rose from around 21 after infection to 30 to 45 after vaccination, but the change was not significant. Among the post-vaccine SARS-CoV-2-reactive clones in convalescent patients, a median approximately 86% showed up only after vaccination, which suggests vaccine-specific priming. Nearly all vaccine-specific clones in convalescent patients (304 of 307) were mono-reactive for SARS-CoV-2 spike rather than cross-reactive with common cold coronaviruses.

The sample's time point label is to be understood as: late sampling 161 to 241 days after vaccination in a few convalescent patients. The positive SARS-CoV-2 PCR tests of the convalescent patients were dated from March to December 2020, before the Alpha, Beta and Delta variants emerged in the United States. Ficoll-Paque Plus gradient centrifugation was used to isolate PBMCs from whole blood, and the isolated PBMCs were then either used fresh or cryopreserved at -140C. The sample consisted of CD4+ T cells from blood, taken about 7 months after SARS-CoV-2 vaccination. The V and J segments used are TRBV27 and TRBJ2-7; the D call is tentative, TRBD1 or TRBD2, as each matches 6 bases. The sequence derives from a human donor who had recovered from COVID-19. Here the CDR3 is given as CASMGGATYEQYF. The nucleotide sequence reads as follows: TGTGCCAGCATGGGGGGCGCGACCTACGAGCAGTACTTC.